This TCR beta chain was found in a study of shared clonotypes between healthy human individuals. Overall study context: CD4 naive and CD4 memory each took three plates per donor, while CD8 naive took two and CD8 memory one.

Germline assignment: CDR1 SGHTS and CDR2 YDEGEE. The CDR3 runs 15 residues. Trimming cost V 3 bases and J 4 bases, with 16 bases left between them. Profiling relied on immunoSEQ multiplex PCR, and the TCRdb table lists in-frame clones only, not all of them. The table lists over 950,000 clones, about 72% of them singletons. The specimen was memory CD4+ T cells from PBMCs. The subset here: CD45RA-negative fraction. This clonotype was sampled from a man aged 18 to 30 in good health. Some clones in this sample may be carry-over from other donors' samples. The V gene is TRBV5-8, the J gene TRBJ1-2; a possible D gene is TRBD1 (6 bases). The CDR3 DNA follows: TGTGCCAGCAGCTCACCCGACAGGACCCTCTATGGCTACACCTTC. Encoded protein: CASSSPDRTLYGYTF.